Sequencing of this T cell receptor beta chain was carried out in a study of blood T cell repertoires in COVID-19. The wider study: Samples came from the United States, Italy and Spain, spanning acute and convalescent COVID-19. PBMCs, B-cell-depleted T cells, or T cells provided the cDNA or gDNA that made up the material.

Details on this clone: The sample contains more than one DNA sequence encoding this CDR3.

Germline V gene data show CDR1 as MNHEY and CDR2 as SMNVEV (reference sequence). The CDR3 consists of 15 residues. V lost 6 bases and J lost 0; bases outside the gene matches: 2. Per the authors' pipeline: For nucleated cells, counts were estimated from reference gene primer amplification. Profiled with immunoSEQ multiplex PCR; TCRdb holds only in-frame clones, not every one. V and J calls and clone size come straight from that table; D and trimming were deduced from the DNA. This sample has about 210,000 clones, with 82% found just once. The V and J genes are TRBV27 and TRBJ2-3; TRBD2 matches at 11 bases. Sequenced material: peripheral blood. This receptor was obtained from a woman in her thirties or forties with acute or convalescent COVID-19. Here the CDR3 DNA reads TGTGCCAGCAGAAGACTAGCGGGAAGCACAGATACGCAGTATTTT. Translated: CASRRLAGSTDTQYF.